Here is one T cell receptor (beta chain) with its context. This sample is drawn from a study of shared T cell receptors in the human thymus. Sequenced by immunoSEQ multiplex PCR; TCRdb stores in-frame clones only, minus some. The sample shows some 720,000 clones, 88% of them seen only once. These data were also reused for a study on human thymus T cells. That source adds: In corrective heart surgery, resections were taken, and these provided the thymus tissue. Usage of V and J genes appeared biased in thymic and blood repertoires.

Sequenced sample: thymocytes. The receptor comes from a boy younger than two with a congenital heart defect.

The CDR3 loop is CASSLTGILHGYNEQFF. Here the CDR3 DNA reads TGCGCCAGCAGCCTTACGGGAATCCTTCACGGCTACAATGAGCAGTTCTTC. The chain combines TRBV4-3 with TRBJ2-1; D is perhaps TRBD2 (5 bases). CDR1 LGHNA and CDR2 YSLEER come from the germline V gene. With 4 bases removed from V and 3 bases from J, the gap between germline ends came to 19 bases. The CDR3 length is 17 residues.